The 2 T cell receptor beta chains below come from one sample, sequenced in a study of T cells in localized non-small cell lung cancer. Some clones are missing from TCRdb's copy, which holds only in-frame ones; the method was immunoSEQ multiplex PCR. The sample consists of about 78,000 clones, approximately 84% of them appearing once. Here the sequenced sample was peripheral blood, taken before any cancer treatment. These receptors were taken from a man aged 35-75 years with stage I lung adenocarcinoma.

This chain's CDR3 is CASSLAGGQTEQYF. CDR3 nucleotides: TGTGCCAGCAGCCTAGCGGGAGGGCAAACCGAGCAGTACTTC. V usage is TRBV2 and J usage is TRBJ2-7, with TRBD2 identical over 12 bases. V trimming: 6 bases; J trimming: 6 bases; junction bases outside the gene matches: 6. The CDR3 is 14 residues long. From germline, CDR1 is SNHLY and CDR2 FYNNEI.

The chain uses TRBV2 and TRBJ2-3; tentatively, D is TRBD2 (7 bases). The CDR3 extends over 12 amino acids. V lost 8 bases and J 5 bases, leaving 11 bases between the germline ends. Germline V gene data show CDR1 as SNHLY and CDR2 as FYNNEI. CDR3 protein: CASGGARDTQYF. As DNA, the CDR3 is TGTGCCAGCGGGGGGGCAAGAGATACGCAGTATTTT.